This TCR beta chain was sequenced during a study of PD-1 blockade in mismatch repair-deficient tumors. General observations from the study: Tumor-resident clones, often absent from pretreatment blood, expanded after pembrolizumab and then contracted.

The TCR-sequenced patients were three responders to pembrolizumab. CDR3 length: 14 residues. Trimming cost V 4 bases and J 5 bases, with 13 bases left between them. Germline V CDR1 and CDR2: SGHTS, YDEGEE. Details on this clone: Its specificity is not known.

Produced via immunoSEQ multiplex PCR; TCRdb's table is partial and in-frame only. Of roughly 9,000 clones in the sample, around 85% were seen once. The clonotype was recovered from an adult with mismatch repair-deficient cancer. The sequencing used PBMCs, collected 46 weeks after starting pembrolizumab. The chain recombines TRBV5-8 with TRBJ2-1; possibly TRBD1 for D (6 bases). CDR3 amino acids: CASSTPTGNNEQFF. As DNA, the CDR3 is TGTGCCAGCAGCACCCCCACAGGGAACAATGAGCAGTTCTTC. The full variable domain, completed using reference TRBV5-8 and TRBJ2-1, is EAGVTQSPTHLIKTRGQQATLRCSPISGHTSVYWYQQALGLGLQFLLWYDEGEERNRGNFPPRFSGRQFPNYSSELNVNALELEDSALYLCASSTPTGNNEQFFGPGTRLTVL.